The clone carrying this T cell receptor beta chain is a singleton in its sample. Treatment in this sample: about 20 received Ad26.COV2.S at low or high dose, single or two shots; several received placebo; per-sample allocation not given. It was on day 63 after the first vaccine or placebo injection that samples were taken. In Boston, an adult donor aged 18-55 years took part. This CDR3 contains 16 residues. CDR1 and CDR2 (germline): MGHRA, YSYEKL. Between the trimmed V and J ends, which lost 1 base and 8 bases, there was a span of 17 bases. This sample was taken from a study of Ad26.COV2.S vaccination and SARS-CoV-2 variants. Clones were sequenced by immunoSEQ multiplex PCR, and TCRdb holds only the in-frame ones, with some missing. Of a few hundred thousand clones in the sample, over 75% were seen once.

The material was peripheral blood, obtained in a trial of Ad26.COV2.S vaccine versus placebo. V usage is TRBV4-1 and J usage is TRBJ1-4, with D possibly matching TRBD1 (6 bases). This TCR was recovered from a person aged 18 to 59 who received the Ad26.COV2.S COVID-19 vaccine or a placebo. CDR3 DNA sequence: TGCGCCAGCAGCCAAGGAGGGGGGCTCCCTGGGGAAAAACTGTTTTTT. Translating it yields CASSQGGGLPGEKLFF.